This T cell receptor beta chain was found in a study of CXCR3-negative and CXCR3-positive naive CD8 T cells. Study information: The TRB read total, about 135 million, broke down to about 1.5 +/- 0.3 million reads per library. Overall study findings and caveats: Comparably high diversity was seen in both naive subsets, and much lower diversity in memory CD8+ cells.

All TRB cDNA libraries came from 5' RACE performed with UMI labels. For each CDR3 protein, TCRdb gives one entry from its re-call of the 5' RACE reads, without DNA. In total, the table holds 50,000 to 65,000 distinct CDR3 sequences. On this clonotype: The antigen remains unidentified.

This CDR3 is 13 amino acids long. CDR1 and CDR2 (germline): SGDLS, YYNGEE. Sequenced input: naive CXCR3- CD8+ T cells from blood. Described subset: CD45RO-CCR7+CD27+CD95- naive CD8+ T cells lacking CXCR3 (TNR3-). This receptor was taken from a human donor in good health. Some clones in this sample may be carry-over from other donors' samples. The V call is TRBV9, the J call TRBJ1-2. CDR3 region: CASSVATNYGYTF.